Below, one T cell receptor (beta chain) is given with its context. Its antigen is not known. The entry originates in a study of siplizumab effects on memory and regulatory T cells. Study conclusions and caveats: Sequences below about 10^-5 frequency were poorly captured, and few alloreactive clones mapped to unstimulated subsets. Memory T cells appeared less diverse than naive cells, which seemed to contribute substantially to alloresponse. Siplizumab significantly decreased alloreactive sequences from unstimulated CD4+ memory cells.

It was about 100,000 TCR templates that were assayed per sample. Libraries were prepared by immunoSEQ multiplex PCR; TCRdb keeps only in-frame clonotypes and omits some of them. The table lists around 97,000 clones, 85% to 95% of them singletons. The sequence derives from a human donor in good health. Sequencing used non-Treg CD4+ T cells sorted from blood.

The CDR3 loop reads CASSLVAGPHFYEQYF. CDR3 DNA sequence: TGTGCCAGCAGCTTAGTGGCAGGACCGCACTTCTACGAGCAGTACTTC. The V gene is TRBV11-2, the J gene TRBJ2-7; D gene ambiguous. CDR1 and CDR2 (germline): SGHAT, FQNNGV. V was cut by 1 base and J by 3 bases, with 16 bases left in between. The CDR3 consists of 16 residues.